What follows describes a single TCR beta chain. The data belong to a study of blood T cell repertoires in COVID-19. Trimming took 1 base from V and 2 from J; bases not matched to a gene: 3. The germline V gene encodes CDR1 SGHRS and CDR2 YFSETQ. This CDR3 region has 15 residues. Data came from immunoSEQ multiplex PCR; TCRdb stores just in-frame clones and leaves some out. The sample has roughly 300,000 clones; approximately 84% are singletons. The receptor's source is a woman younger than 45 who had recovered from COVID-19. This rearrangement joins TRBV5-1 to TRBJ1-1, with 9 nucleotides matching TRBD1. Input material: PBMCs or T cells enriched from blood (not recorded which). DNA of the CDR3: TGCGCCAGCAGCTTGACAGGGGGCAGTAACACTGAAGCTTTCTTT. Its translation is CASSLTGGSNTEAFF.